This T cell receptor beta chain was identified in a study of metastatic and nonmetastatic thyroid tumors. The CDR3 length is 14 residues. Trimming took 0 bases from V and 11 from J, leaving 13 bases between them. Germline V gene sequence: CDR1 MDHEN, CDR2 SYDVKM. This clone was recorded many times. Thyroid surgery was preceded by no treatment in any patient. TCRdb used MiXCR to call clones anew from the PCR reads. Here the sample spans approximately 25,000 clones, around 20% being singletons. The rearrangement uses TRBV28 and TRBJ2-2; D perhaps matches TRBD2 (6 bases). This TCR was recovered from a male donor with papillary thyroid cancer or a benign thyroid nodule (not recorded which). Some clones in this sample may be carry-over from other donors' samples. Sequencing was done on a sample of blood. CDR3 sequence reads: CASSLWRGIGELFF. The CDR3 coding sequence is TGTGCCAGCAGTTTATGGCGGGGCATCGGCGAGCTGTTTTTT.